This T cell receptor beta chain was observed in a study of T cell changes during pregnancy in multiple sclerosis. The CDR3 sequence is 18 residues long. Germline values: CDR1 MNHNS, CDR2 SASEGT. V shed 4 bases, J shed 7 bases, and the junction held 18 bases outside the gene matches. Sequencing used immunoSEQ multiplex PCR; TCRdb keeps in-frame clones, though not all of them. The sample has 35,000 to 40,000 clones; roughly 90% are singletons. The rearrangement uses TRBV6-1 and TRBJ2-1; 8 bases are shared with TRBD2. Sequencing was performed on peripheral blood, taken in the third trimester of pregnancy. The clonotype originates from a female donor in good health, enrolled as a control in a pregnancy study. CDR3 sequence (DNA): TGTGCCAGCAGTGCTGGGGCCCCCGGGAGGGCTAACTTTAATGAGCAGTTCTTC. Translation gives CASSAGAPGRANFNEQFF.